Shown below are 5 T cell receptor beta chains from a single sample sequenced in a study of early T cells in non-severe SARS-CoV-2 infection (dated by TCRdb to the early 2020s). Library method: 5' RACE. Sequenced on a NextSeq 500. Starting from the raw public reads, TCRdb applied fastp trimming at Q25, assembled clones with MiXCR and retained in-frame beta chains. Rows matching on CDR3 protein sequence are summarized as one entry with the most common DNA and genes. Across this sample there are fewer than 60,000 distinct CDR3 sequences, with around 9.1% seen only once. In total, the top ten clones hold 3.5% to 5% of the sample. Sequencing was carried out using whole blood. The receptors shown here come from an adult who was a healthcare worker with PCR-confirmed SARS-CoV-2 infection or an uninfected control (not recorded which).

This clonotype was observed many times. The chain has TRBV20-1 and TRBJ2-4; either TRBD1 or TRBD2 may supply D (5 bases each). The germline V gene encodes CDR1 DFQATT and CDR2 SNEGSKA (reference sequence). CDR3 length: 14 residues. Trimming left V 0 bases short and J 1 base short, with 7 bases between. CDR3 sequence reads: CSARDWGAKNIQYF. CDR3 DNA sequence: TGCAGTGCTAGAGATTGGGGGGCCAAAAACATTCAGTACTTC.

In its sample, this clonotype was seen many times. The rearrangement links TRBV30 to TRBJ2-7, with D possibly being TRBD1 (6 bases). There are 12 residues in the CDR3. CDR1 and CDR2 from the germline V gene are GTSNPN and SVGIG (reference sequence). Between the trimmed V and J ends, which lost 3 bases and 6 bases, there was a span of 12 bases. Written as DNA, the CDR3 is TGTGCCTGGAGGGACAGTACGAGCGAGCAGTACTTC. It specifies CAWRDSTSEQYF. The variable domain in full, completed from reference TRBV30 and TRBJ2-7, reads SQTIHQWPATLVQPVGSPLSLECTVEGTSNPNLYWYRQAAGRGLQLLFYSVGIGQISSEVPQNLSASRPQDRQFILSSKKLLLSDSGFYLCAWRDSTSEQYFGPGTRLTVT.

At least ten counts were recorded for this clonotype. The genes are TRBV11-2 and TRBJ2-1; D not resolved. From germline, CDR1 is SGHAT and CDR2 FQNNGV. The CDR3 has 15 amino acids. Trimming took off 5 bases at V and 0 bases at J, with 11 bases between the two ends. The DNA of the CDR3 is TGTGCCAGCAGCGACTTCTTGAGCTCCTACAATGAGCAGTTCTTC. Translation gives CASSDFLSSYNEQFF.

This clonotype was detected ten times or more. V is TRBV20-1 and J is TRBJ1-1, with D maybe TRBD1 (6 bases). The V end lost 1 base, the J end lost 8 bases, and 17 bases lay between the germline ends. Germline V gene lookup returns CDR1 DFQATT and CDR2 SNEGSKA (reference sequence). The CDR3 has 14 residues. In DNA form, the CDR3 reads TGCAGTGCTAGAGTTACAGGGACTCAGAACGAAGCTTTCTTT. This gives the protein CSARVTGTQNEAFF.

The sample holds many counts of this clonotype. The CDR3 region has the DNA TGTGCCAGCAGTCTCCCGGGCAGGCTTGGGACTAGCACAGATACGCAGTATTTT. Translation: CASSLPGRLGTSTDTQYF. The chain couples TRBV27 to TRBJ2-3; perhaps TRBD2 as D (6 bases). Per the germline V gene, CDR1 is MNHEY and CDR2 is SMNVEV (reference sequence). The CDR3 is 18 amino acids. Trimming shortened V by 5 bases and J by 0 bases, and 21 bases separated the two germline ends.